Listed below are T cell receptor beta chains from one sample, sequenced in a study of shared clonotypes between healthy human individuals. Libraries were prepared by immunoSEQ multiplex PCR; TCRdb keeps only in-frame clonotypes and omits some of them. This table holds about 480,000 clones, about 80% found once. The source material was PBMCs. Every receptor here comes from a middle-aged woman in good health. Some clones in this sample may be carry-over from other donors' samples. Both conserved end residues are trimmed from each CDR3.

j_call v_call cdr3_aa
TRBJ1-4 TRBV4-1 ASSQSRGGTGFKKLF
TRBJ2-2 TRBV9 ASSPRHVTNTGELF
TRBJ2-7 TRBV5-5 ASRELAGGRYEQY
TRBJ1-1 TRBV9 ASSPRQGDTEAF
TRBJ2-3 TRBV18 ASSPLATSTDTQY
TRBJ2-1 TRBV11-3 ASSTRTGGDEQF
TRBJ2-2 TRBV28 ASSLGTFVLTGELF
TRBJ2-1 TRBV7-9 APTGGGVCSYNEQF
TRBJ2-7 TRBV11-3 ASSRYGTEGAQY
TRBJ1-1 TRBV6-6 ASSYVADRGAF